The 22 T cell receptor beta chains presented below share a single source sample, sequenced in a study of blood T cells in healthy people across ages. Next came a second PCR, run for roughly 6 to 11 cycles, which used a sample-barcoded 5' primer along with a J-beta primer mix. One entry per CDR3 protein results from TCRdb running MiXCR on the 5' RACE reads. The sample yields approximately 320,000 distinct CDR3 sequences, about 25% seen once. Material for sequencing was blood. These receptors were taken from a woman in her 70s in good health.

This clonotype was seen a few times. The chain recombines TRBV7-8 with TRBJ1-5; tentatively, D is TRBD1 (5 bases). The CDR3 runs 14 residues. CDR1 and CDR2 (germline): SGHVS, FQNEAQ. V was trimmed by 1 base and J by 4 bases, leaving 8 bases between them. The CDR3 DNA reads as TGTGCCAGCAGCTTAGAGACAGCGAATCAGCCCCAGCATTTT. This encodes CASSLETANQPQHF.

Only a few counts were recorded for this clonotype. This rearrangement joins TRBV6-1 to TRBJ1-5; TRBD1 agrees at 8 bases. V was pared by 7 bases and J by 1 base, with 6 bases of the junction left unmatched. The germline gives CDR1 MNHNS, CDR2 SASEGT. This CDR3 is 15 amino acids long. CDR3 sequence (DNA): TGTGCCAGCAACAGGGGGAGCGGGAGCAATCAGCCCCAGCATTTT. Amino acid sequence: CASNRGSGSNQPQHF.

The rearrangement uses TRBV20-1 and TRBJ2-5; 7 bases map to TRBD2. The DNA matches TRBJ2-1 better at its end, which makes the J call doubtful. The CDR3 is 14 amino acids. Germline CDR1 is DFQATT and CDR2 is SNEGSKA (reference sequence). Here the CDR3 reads CSARVRLAGNEQFF. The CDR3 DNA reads TGCAGTGCTAGAGTAAGACTAGCCGGCAATGAGCAGTTCTTC.

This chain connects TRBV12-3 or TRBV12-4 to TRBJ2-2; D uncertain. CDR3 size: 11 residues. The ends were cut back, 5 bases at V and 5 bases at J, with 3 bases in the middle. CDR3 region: CASSITGELFF. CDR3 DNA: TGTGCCAGCAGTATTACCGGGGAGCTGTTTTTT.

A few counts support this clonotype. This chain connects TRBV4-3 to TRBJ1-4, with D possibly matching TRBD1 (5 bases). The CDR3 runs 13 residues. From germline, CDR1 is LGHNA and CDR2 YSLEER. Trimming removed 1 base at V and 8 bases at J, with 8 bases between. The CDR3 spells CASSQAGEEKLFF. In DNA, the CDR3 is TGCGCCAGCAGCCAAGCGGGGGAGGAAAAACTGTTTTTT.

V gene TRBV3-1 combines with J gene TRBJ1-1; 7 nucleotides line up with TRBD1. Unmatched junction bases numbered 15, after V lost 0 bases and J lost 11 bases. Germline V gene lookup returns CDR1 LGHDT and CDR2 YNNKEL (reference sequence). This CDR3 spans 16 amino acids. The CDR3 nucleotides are TGTGCCAGCAGCCAAGAAGACATTTTTTTACAGGGGACGGCTTTCTTT. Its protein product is CASSQEDIFLQGTAFF.

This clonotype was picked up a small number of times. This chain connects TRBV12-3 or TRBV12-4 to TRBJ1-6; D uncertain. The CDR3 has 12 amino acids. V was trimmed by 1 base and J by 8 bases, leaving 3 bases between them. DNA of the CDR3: TGTGCCAGCAGTTTAGAGGATTCACCCCTCCACTTT. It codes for CASSLEDSPLHF.

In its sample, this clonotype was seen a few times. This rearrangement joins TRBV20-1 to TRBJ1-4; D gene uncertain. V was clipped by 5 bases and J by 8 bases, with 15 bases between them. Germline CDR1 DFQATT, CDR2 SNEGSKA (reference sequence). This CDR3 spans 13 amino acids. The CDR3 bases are TGCAGTGCTGGCGGAACCAAGGGCGAAAAACTGTTTTTT. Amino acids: CSAGGTKGEKLFF.

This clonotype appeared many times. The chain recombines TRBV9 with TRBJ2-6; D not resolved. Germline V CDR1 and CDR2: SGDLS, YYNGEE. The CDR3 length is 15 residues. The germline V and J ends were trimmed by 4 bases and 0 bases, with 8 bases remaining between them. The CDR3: CASSPINSGANVLTF. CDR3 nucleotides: TGTGCCAGCAGCCCTATAAACTCTGGGGCCAACGTCCTGACTTTC.

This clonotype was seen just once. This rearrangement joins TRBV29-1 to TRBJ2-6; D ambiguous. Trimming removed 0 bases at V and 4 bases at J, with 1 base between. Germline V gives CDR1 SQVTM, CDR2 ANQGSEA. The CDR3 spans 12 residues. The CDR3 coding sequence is TGCAGCGTTGAAGACGGGGCCAACGTCCTGACTTTC. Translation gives CSVEDGANVLTF.

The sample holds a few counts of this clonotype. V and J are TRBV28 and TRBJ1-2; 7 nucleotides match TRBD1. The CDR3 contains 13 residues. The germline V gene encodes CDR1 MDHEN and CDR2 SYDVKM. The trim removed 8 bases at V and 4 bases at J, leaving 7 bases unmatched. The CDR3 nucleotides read TGTGCCAGCGCGGGGGACAGACCCTATGGCTACACCTTC. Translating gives CASAGDRPYGYTF.

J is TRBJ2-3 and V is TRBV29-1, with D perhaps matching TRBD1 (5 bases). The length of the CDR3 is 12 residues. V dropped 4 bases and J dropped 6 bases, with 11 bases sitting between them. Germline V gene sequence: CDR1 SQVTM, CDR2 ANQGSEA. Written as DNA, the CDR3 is TGCAGCGTTGGGGGCCAGTCCGATACGCAGTATTTT. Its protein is CSVGGQSDTQYF.

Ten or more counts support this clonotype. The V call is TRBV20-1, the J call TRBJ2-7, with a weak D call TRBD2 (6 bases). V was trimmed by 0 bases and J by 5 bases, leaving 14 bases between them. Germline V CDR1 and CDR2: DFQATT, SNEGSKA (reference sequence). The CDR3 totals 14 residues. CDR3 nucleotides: TGCAGTGCTAGAGATGAAGGAGGGCTCCACGAGCAGTACTTC. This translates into CSARDEGGLHEQYF.

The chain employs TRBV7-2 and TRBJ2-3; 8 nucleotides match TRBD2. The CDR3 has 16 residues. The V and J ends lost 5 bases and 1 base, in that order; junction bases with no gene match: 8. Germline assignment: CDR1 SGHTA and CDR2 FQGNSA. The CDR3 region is CASSPSAGLGTDTQYF. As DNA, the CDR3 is TGTGCCAGCAGCCCCTCCGCGGGACTAGGCACAGATACGCAGTATTTT.

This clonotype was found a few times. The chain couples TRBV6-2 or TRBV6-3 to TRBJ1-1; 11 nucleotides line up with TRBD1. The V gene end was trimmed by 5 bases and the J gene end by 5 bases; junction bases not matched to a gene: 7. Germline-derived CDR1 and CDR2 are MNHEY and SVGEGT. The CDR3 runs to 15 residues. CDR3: CASSAGTGGKTEAFF. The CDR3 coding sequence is TGTGCCAGCAGTGCGGGGACAGGGGGGAAAACTGAAGCTTTCTTT.

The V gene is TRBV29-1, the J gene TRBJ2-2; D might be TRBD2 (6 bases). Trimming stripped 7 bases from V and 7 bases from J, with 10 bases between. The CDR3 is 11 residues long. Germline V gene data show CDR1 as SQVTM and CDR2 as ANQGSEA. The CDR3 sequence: CSALGGGELFF. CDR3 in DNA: TGCAGCGCCCTGGGGGGCGGGGAGCTGTTTTTT.

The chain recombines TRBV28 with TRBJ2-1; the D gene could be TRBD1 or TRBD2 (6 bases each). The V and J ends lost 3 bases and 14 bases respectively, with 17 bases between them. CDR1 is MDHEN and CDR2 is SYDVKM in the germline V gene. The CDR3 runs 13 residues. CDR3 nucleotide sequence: TGTGCCAGCAGTTTCCCTCAGAGAGGGGGGAAGTTCTTC. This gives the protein CASSFPQRGGKFF. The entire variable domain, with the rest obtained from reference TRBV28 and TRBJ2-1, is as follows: DVKVTQSSRYLVKRTGEKVFLECVQDMDHENMFWYRQDPGLGLRLIYFSYDVKMKEKGDIPEGYSVSREKKERFSLILESASTNQTSMYLCASSFPQRGGKFFGPGTRLTVL.

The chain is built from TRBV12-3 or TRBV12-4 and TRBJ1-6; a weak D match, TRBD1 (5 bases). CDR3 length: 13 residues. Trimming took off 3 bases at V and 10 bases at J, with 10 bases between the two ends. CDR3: CASSLGRESPLHF. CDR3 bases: TGTGCCAGCAGTTTGGGCAGGGAATCACCCCTCCACTTT.

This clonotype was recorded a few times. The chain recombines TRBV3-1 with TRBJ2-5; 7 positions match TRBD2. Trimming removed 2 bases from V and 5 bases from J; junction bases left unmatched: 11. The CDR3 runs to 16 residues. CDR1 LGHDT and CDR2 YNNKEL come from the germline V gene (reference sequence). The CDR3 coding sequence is TGTGCCAGCAGCCAACTCGCTCCGGGAGGCGTCGAGACCCAGTACTTC. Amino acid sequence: CASSQLAPGGVETQYF.

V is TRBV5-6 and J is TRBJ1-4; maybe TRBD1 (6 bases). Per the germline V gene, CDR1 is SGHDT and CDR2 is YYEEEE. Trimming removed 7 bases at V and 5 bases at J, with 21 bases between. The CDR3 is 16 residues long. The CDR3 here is CASGLTLGGWNEKLFF. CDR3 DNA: TGTGCCAGCGGACTAACCCTTGGGGGCTGGAATGAAAAACTGTTTTTT. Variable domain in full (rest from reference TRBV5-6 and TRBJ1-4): DAGVTQSPTHLIKTRGQQVTLRCSPKSGHDTVSWYQQALGQGPQFIFQYYEEEERQRGNFPDRFSGHQFPNYSSELNVNALLLGDSALYLCASGLTLGGWNEKLFFGSGTQLSVL.

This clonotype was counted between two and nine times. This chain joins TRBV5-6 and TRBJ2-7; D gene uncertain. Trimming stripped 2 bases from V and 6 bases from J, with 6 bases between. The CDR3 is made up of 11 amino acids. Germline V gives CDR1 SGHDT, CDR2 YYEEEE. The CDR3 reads CASSLGPEQYF. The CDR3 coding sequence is TGTGCCAGCAGCTTAGGACCCGAGCAGTACTTC.

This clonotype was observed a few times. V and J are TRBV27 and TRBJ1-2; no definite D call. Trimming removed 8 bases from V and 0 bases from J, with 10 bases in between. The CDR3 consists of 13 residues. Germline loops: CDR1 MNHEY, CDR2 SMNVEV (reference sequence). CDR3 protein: CASRQLTNYGYTF. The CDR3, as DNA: TGTGCCAGCCGCCAGTTAACTAACTATGGCTACACCTTC.